These 9 T cell receptor beta chains originate from one sample sequenced in a study of T cell repertoires in cytomegalovirus infection. TCRdb itself ran the reads through MiXCR, one entry per CDR3 protein. The sample lists roughly 640,000 distinct CDR3 sequences, 24% seen once, with 6.5% to 10% in the top ten. Sequencing was carried out using CD8+ T cells from PBMCs. The receptors were sampled from a human donor in good health (CMV status not recorded). Some clones in this sample may be carry-over from other donors' samples.

This clonotype was observed a few times. The chain recombines TRBV20-1 with TRBJ2-1; D unclear. Germline V CDR1 and CDR2: DFQATT, SNEGSKA (reference sequence). This CDR3 comprises 12 residues. V gave up 2 bases and J gave up 6 bases, with 8 bases separating them. This chain's CDR3 is CSARKGGNEQFF. The CDR3 DNA is TGCAGTGCTAGAAAGGGCGGCAATGAGCAGTTCTTC.

This clonotype was found a few times. The rearrangement uses TRBV4-1 and TRBJ2-2; D is unresolved. Trimming removed 2 bases at V and 6 bases at J, with 7 bases between. CDR1 is MGHRA, CDR2 YSYEKL, per germline. The length of the CDR3 is 13 residues. Written as DNA, the CDR3 is TGCGCCAGCAGCCAACCCCATCCCGGGGAGCTGTTTTTT. It codes for CASSQPHPGELFF.

This clonotype was counted at least ten times. This rearrangement joins TRBV7-2 to TRBJ1-1; D perhaps matches TRBD1 (5 bases). The CDR3 covers 13 residues. The germline CDR1 and CDR2 sequences are SGHTA and FQGNSA. V was pared by 5 bases and J by 5 bases, with 12 bases between. As DNA, the CDR3 is TGTGCCAGCAGCGGGGGGGACGTGACTGAAGCTTTCTTT. Protein product: CASSGGDVTEAFF.

The chain joins TRBV14 to TRBJ2-1; no clear D. Germline lookup yields CDR1 SGHDN and CDR2 FVKESK. Trimming removed 4 bases at V and 3 bases at J, with 13 bases between. This CDR3 comprises 15 residues. The CDR3 reads CASSPRRSDYNEQFF. In DNA form, the CDR3 reads TGTGCCAGCAGCCCCCGGCGGAGCGACTACAATGAGCAGTTCTTC.

The table lists this clonotype with a count of one. The V gene is TRBV4-1, the J gene TRBJ2-4; unclear D gene. The V end was cut by 0 bases, the J end by 0 bases, with 9 bases between. The germline V gene encodes CDR1 MGHRA and CDR2 YSYEKL. CDR3 length equals 16 residues. The chain's CDR3 is CASSQENSLAKNIQYF. CDR3 nucleotide sequence: TGCGCCAGCAGCCAAGAAAACAGTTTAGCCAAAAACATTCAGTACTTC.

The chain joins TRBV5-1 to TRBJ2-7; 7 bases are a match to TRBD2. The CDR3 consists of 15 residues. The germline V gene encodes CDR1 SGHRS and CDR2 YFSETQ. Germline trimming cut 0 bases from V and 3 bases from J; bases unmatched to any gene: 6. The CDR3 here is CASSLGSSGYYEQYV. In DNA, the CDR3 is TGCGCCAGCAGCTTGGGATCTAGCGGCTACTACGAGCAGTACGTC.

Only a few counts were recorded for this clonotype. The genes are TRBV28 and TRBJ1-6, with 7 positions matching TRBD1. This CDR3 region has 17 residues. Germline CDR1 MDHEN, CDR2 SYDVKM. Germline trimming cut 7 bases from V and 7 bases from J; bases unmatched to any gene: 16. The CDR3 spells CASTSDRMGLGNSPLHF. The DNA for the CDR3 is TGTGCCAGCACCTCGGACAGGATGGGCCTCGGGAATTCACCCCTCCACTTT.

This chain connects TRBV4-3 to TRBJ2-2; 9 bases are a match to TRBD2. The germline CDR1 and CDR2 sequences are LGHNA and YSLEER. The V gene end was trimmed by 1 base and the J gene end by 7 bases; junction bases not matched to a gene: 4. This CDR3 has 15 amino acids. CDR3 region: CASSQGRGGNGELFF. The CDR3 DNA follows: TGCGCCAGCAGCCAAGGGCGGGGGGGAAACGGGGAGCTGTTTTTT.

Of note for this clonotype: Since a much larger clone is just one base distant, this may be a read error. The chain couples TRBV12-3 or TRBV12-4 to TRBJ1-2; maybe TRBD1 (6 bases). This CDR3 region has 15 residues. CDR3: CVSLPGGLGAYGYTF. The CDR3 DNA reads TGTGTCAGCTTACCCGGGGGCCTTGGGGCCTATGGCTACACCTTC.